This T cell receptor (beta chain) stems from a study of tissue T cells after allogeneic stem cell transplantation. Whole-study context: Enrolled prospectively were adult allogeneic hematopoietic cell transplant recipients whose graft-versus-host disease was steroid-refractory. Patients with graft-versus-host disease had grafts: four unmodified, three CD34-selected and T-cell-depleted. Before transplant, recipient-origin PBMCs were collected in roughly 5 GVHD patients.

This CDR3 spans 15 amino acids. The germline V gene encodes CDR1 SGHRS and CDR2 YFSETQ. The germline V and J ends were trimmed by 0 bases and 2 bases, with 8 bases remaining between them. Sequenced by immunoSEQ multiplex PCR; TCRdb stores in-frame clones only, minus some. The repertoire holds tens of thousands of clones, with approximately 85% as singletons. This chain joins TRBV5-1 and TRBJ1-4; possible D gene TRBD1, 6 bases. The input for sequencing was blood, taken before transplantation. The receptor's source is a woman aged 18-50 years who later had graft-versus-host disease after an allogeneic stem cell transplant. The CDR3 region is CASSLEGGTNEKLFF. CDR3 DNA: TGCGCCAGCAGCTTGGAGGGGGGCACTAATGAAAAACTGTTTTTT.